This T cell receptor beta chain originates from a study of PD-L1 blockade in urothelial cancer. In the study overall: Male sex and bladder-origin urothelial cancer characterized about 85% of the 29 patients.

V was shortened by 4 bases and J by 7 bases, with 14 bases between the two germline ends. In germline, CDR1 is SGHRS, CDR2 YFSETQ. The CDR3 spans 13 residues. The table came from immunoSEQ multiplex PCR; TCRdb's copy has only in-frame clones and leaves some out. Of fewer than 50,000 clones listed, about 88% were seen once; the top ten hold around 25%. Time point reported: pretreatment peripheral blood. The origin of this receptor is a donor at least 40 years old with urothelial cancer. This sequence joins TRBV5-1 and TRBJ1-2; D gene uncertain. The sequencing used PBMCs, collected around atezolizumab (anti-PD-L1) treatment. The CDR3 loop is CASSPLGVRGYTF. CDR3 DNA: TGCGCCAGCAGCCCCCTCGGGGTCCGTGGCTACACCTTC.